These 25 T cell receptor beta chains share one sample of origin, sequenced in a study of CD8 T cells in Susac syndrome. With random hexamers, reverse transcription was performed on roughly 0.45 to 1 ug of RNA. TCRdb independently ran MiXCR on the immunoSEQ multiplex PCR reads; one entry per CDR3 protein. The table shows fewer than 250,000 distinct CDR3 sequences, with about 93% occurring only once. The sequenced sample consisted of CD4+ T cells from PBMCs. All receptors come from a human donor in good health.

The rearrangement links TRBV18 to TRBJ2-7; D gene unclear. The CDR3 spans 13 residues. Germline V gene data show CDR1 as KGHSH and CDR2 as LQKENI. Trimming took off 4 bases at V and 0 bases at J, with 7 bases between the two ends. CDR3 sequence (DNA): TGTGCCAGCTCACATCTGGACTCCTACGAGCAGTACTTC. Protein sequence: CASSHLDSYEQYF.

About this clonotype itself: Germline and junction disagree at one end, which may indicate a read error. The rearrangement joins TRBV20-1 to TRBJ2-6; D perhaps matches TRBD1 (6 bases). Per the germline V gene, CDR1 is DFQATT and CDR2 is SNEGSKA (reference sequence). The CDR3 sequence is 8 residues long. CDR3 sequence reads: CSAGKGAF. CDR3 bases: TGCAGTGCTGGCAAGGGGGCTTTC.

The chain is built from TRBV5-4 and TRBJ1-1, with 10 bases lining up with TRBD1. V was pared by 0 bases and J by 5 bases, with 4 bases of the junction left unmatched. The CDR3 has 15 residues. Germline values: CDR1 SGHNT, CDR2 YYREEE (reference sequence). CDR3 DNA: TGTGCCAGCAGCTTGGGGGGACAGGGGTTGACTGAAGCTTTCTTT. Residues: CASSLGGQGLTEAFF.

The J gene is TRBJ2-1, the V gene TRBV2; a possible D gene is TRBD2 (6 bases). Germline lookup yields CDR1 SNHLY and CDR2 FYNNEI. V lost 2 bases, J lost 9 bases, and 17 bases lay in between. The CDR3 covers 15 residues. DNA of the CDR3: TGTGCCAGCAGTGAATGGTGGGGGGACGGGGGTGAGCAGTTCTTC. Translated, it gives CASSEWWGDGGEQFF. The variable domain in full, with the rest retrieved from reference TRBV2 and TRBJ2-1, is EPEVTQTPSHQVTQMGQEVILRCVPISNHLYFYWYRQILGQKVEFLVSFYNNEISEKSEIFDDQFSVERPDGSNFTLKIRSTKLEDSAMYFCASSEWWGDGGEQFFGPGTRLTVL.

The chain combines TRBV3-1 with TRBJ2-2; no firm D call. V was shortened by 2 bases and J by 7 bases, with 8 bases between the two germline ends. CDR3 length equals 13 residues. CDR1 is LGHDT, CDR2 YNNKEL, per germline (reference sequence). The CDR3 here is CASSQKRNGELFF. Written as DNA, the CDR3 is TGTGCCAGCAGCCAAAAGAGAAACGGGGAGCTGTTTTTT.

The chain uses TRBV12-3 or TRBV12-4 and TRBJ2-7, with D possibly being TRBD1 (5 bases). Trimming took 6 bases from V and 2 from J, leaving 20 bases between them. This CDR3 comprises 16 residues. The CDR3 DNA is TGTGCCAGCAGCCCGACTGGGGCAGGTTGGGCCTACGAGCAGTACGTC. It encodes CASSPTGAGWAYEQYV.

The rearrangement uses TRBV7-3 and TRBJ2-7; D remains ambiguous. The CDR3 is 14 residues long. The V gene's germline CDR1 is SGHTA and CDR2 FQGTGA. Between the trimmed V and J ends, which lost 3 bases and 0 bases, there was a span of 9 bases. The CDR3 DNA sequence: TGTGCCAGCAGCTTCACATCGAGCTCCTACGAGCAGTACTTC. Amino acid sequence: CASSFTSSSYEQYF. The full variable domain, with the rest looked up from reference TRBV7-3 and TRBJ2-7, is GAGVSQTPSNKVTEKGKYVELRCDPISGHTALYWYRQSLGQGPEFLIYFQGTGAADDSGLPNDRFFAVRPEGSVSTLKIQRTERGDSAVYLCASSFTSSSYEQYFGPGTRLTVT.

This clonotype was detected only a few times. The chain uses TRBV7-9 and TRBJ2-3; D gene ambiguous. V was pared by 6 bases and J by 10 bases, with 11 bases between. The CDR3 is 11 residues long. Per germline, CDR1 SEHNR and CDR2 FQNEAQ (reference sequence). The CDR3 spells CASSFNDAQYF. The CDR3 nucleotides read TGTGCCAGCAGTTTTAACGACGCGCAGTATTTT. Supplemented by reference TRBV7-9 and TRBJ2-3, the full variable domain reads DTGVSQNPRHKITKRGQNVTFRCDPISEHNRLYWYRQTLGQGPEFLTYFQNEAQLEKSRLLSDRFSAERPKGSFSTLEIQRTEQGDSAMYLCASSFNDAQYFGPGTRLTVL.

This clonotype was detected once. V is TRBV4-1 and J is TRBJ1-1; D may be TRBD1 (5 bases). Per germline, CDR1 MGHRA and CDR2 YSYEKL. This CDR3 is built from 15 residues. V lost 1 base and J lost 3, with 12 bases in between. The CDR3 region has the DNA TGCGCCAGCAGCCAAGTGGGAGGCAGGGACACTGAAGCTTTCTTT. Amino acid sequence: CASSQVGGRDTEAFF.

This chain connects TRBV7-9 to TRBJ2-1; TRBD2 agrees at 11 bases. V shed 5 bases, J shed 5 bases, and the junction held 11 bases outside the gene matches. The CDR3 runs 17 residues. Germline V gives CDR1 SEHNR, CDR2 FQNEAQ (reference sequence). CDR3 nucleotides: TGTGCCAGCAGCGCCAAATCTAGCGGGGGGCCCAACAATGAGCAGTTCTTC. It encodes CASSAKSSGGPNNEQFF.

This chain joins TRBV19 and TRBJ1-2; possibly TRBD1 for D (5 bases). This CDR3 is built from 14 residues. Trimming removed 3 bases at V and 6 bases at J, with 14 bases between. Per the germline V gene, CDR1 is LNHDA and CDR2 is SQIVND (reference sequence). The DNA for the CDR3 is TGTGCCAGTAGTATGTTACGGAGGGGCGATGGCTACACCTTC. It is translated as CASSMLRRGDGYTF.

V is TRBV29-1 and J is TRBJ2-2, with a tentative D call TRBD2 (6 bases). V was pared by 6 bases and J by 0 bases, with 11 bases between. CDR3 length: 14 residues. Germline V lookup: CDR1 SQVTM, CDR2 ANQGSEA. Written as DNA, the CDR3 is TGCAGCGTCGGGACTCGGACGAACACCGGGGAGCTGTTTTTT. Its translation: CSVGTRTNTGELFF.

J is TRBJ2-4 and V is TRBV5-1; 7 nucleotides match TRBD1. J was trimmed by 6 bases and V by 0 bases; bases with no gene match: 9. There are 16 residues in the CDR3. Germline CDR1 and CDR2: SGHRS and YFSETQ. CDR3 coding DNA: TGCGCCAGCAGCTTGGCAGGGACCCCAGGGGGAAACATTCAGTACTTC. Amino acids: CASSLAGTPGGNIQYF.

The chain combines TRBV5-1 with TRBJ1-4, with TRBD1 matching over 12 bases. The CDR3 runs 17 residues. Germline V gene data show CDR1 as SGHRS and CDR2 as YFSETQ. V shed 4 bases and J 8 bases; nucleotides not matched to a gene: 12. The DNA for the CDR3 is TGCGCCAGCAGCGACCCGGGACAGGGGGCGATCGGCGAAAAACTGTTTTTT. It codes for CASSDPGQGAIGEKLFF.

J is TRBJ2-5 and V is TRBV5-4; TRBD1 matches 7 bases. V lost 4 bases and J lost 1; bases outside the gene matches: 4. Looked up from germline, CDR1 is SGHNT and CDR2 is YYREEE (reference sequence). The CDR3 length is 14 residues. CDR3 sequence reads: CASSTGVFQETQYF. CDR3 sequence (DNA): TGTGCCAGCAGCACAGGGGTGTTCCAAGAGACCCAGTACTTC.

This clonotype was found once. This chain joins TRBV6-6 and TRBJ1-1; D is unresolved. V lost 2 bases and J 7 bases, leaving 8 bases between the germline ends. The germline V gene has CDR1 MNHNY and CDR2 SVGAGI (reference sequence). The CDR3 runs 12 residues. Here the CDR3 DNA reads TGTGCCAGCAGTTACCCAATTCGTGAAGCTTTCTTT. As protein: CASSYPIREAFF.

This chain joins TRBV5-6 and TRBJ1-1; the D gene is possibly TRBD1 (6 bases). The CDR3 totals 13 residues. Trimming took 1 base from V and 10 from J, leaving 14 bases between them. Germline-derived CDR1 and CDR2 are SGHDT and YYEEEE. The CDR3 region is CASSLPGGARAFF. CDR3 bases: TGTGCCAGCAGCTTGCCGGGGGGCGCGAGAGCTTTCTTT.

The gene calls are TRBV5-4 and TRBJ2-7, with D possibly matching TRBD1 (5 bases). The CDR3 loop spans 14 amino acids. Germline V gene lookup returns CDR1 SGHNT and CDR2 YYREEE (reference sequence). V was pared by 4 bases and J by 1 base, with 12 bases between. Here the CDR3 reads CASSAAGPSYEQYF. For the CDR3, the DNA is TGTGCCAGCAGCGCCGCAGGGCCTTCCTACGAGCAGTACTTC.

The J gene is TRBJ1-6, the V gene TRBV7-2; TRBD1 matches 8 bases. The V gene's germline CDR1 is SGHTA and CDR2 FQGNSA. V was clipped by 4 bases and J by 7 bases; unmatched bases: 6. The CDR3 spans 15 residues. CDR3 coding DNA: TGTGCCAGCAGCTCGCCGGGACAGGCCAATTCACCCCTCCACTTT. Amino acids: CASSSPGQANSPLHF.

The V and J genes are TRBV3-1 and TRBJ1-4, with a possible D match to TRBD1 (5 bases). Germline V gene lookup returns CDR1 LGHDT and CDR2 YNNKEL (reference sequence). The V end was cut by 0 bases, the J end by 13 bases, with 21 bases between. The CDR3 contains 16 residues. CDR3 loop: CASSQDLQGPPRGLFF. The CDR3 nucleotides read TGTGCCAGCAGCCAAGATCTGCAGGGACCTCCGAGGGGACTGTTTTTT. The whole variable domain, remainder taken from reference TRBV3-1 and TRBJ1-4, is DTAVSQTPKYLVTQMGNDKSIKCEQNLGHDTMYWYKQDSKKFLKIMFSYNNKELIINETVPNRFSPKSPDKAHLNLHINSLELGDSAVYFCASSQDLQGPPRGLFFGSGTQLSVL.

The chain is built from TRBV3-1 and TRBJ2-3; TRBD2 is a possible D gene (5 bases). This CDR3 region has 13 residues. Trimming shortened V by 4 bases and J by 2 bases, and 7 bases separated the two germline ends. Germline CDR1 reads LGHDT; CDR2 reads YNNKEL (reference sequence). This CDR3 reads CASSPGVTDTQYF. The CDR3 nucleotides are TGTGCCAGCAGCCCCGGGGTCACAGATACGCAGTATTTT.

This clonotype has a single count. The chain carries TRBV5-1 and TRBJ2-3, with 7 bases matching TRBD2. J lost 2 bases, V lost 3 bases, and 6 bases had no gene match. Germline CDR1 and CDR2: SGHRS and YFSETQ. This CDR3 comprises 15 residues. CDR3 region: CASSWSGVFTDTQYF. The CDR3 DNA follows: TGCGCCAGCAGCTGGAGCGGGGTTTTCACAGATACGCAGTATTTT.

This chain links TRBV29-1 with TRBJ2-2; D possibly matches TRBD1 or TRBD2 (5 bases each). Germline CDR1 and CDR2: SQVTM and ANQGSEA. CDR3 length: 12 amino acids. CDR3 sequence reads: CSGTSNTGELFF. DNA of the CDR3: TGCAGTGGGACCTCGAACACCGGGGAGCTGTTTTTT.

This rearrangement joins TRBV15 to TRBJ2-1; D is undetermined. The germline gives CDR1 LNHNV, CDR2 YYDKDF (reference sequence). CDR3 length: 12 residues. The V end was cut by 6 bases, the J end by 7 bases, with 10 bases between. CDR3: CATSTVGNEQFF. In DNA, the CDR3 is TGTGCCACCAGTACCGTAGGGAATGAGCAGTTCTTC.

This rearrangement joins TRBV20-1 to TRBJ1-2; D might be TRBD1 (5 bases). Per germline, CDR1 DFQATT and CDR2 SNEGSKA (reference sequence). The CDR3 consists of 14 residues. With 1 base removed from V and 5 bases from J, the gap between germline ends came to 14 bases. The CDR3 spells CSARGGSGEYGYTF. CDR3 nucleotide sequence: TGCAGTGCTAGAGGAGGGTCGGGGGAATATGGCTACACCTTC.